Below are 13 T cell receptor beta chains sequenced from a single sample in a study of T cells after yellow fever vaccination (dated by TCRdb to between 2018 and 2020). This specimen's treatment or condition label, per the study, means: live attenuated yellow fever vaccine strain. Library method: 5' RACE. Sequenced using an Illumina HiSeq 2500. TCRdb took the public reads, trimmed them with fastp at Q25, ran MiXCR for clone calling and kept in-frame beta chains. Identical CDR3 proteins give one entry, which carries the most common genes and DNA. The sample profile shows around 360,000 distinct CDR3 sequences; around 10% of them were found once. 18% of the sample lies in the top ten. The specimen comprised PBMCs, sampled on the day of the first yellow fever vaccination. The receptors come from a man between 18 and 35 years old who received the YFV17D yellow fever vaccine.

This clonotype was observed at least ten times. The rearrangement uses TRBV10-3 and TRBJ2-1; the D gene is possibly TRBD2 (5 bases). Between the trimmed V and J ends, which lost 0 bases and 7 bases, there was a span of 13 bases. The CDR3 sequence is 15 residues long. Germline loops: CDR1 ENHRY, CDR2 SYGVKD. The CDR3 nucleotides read TGTGCCATCAGTGAGTCGAAGACTACCGCAAATGAGCAGTTCTTC. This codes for CAISESKTTANEQFF.

CDR3 bases: TGTGCCAGCAGCCATTCTAGGACAGGGGTTTACGAGCAGTACTTC. Translated, it gives CASSHSRTGVYEQYF. This chain uses TRBV7-2 with TRBJ2-7; 9 bases line up with TRBD1. The CDR3 extends over 15 amino acids. The V gene end was trimmed by 5 bases and the J gene end by 4 bases; junction bases not matched to a gene: 9. The V gene's germline CDR1 is SGHTA and CDR2 FQGNSA.

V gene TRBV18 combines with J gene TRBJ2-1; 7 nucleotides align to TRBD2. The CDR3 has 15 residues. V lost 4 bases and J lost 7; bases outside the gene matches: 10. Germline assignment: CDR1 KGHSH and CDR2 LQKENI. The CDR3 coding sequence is TGTGCCAGCTCACTATCGTGGGGGGGGTCGAATGAGCAGTTCTTC. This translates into CASSLSWGGSNEQFF.

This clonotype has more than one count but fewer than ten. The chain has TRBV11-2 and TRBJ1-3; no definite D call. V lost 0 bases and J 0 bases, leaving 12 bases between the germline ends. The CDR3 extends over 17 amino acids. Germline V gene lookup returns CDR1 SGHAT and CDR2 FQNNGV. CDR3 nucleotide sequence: TGTGCCAGCAGCTTAGATCTCGGCGCCTACTCTGGAAACACCATATATTTT. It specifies CASSLDLGAYSGNTIYF.

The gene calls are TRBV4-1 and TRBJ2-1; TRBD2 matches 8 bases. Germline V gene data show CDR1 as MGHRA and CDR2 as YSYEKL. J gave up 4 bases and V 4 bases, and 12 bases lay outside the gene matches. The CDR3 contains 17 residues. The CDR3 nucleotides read TGCGCCAGCAGCCGTACTAGCGGAGATTCCCCTTACAATGAGCAGTTCTTC. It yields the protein CASSRTSGDSPYNEQFF.

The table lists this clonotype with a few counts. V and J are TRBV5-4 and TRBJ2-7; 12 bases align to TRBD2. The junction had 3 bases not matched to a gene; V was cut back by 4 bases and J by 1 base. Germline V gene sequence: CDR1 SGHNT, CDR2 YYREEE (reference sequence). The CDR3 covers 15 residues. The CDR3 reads CASSIGTSGSYEQYV. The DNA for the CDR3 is TGTGCCAGCAGCATAGGGACTAGCGGGTCCTACGAGCAGTACGTC.

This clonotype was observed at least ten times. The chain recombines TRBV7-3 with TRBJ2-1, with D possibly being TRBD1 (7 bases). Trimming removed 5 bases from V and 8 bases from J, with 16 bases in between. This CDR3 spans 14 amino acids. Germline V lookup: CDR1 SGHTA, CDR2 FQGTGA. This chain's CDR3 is CASSPPGGNHEQFF. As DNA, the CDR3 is TGTGCCAGCAGCCCCCCAGGGGGGAACCATGAGCAGTTCTTC.

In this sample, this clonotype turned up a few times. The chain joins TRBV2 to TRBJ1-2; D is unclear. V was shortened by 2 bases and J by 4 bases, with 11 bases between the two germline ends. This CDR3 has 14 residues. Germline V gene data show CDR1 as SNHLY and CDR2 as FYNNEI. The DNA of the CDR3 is TGTGCCAGCAGTGAATCGGGGTCCGGCTATGGCTACACCTTC. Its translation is CASSESGSGYGYTF.

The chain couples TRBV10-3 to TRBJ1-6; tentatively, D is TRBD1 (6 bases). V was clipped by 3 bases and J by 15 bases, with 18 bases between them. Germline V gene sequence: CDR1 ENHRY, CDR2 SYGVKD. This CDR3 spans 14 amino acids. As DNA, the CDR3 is TGTGCCATCAGTGAATCAGGGGAAGGGCGCCTCCTCCACTTT. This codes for CAISESGEGRLLHF.

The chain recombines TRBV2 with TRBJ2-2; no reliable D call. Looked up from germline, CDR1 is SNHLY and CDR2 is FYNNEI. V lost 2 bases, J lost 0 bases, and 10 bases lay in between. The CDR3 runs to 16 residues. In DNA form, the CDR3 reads TGTGCCAGCAGTGAACTGTCTACCTCGAACACCGGGGAGCTGTTTTTT. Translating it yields CASSELSTSNTGELFF.

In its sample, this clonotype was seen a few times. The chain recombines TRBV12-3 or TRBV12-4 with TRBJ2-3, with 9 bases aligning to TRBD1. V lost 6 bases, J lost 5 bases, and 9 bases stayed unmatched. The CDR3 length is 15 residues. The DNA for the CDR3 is TGTGCCAGCAGCGTTACAGGGGGCGAGGGAGATACGCAGTATTTT. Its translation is CASSVTGGEGDTQYF.

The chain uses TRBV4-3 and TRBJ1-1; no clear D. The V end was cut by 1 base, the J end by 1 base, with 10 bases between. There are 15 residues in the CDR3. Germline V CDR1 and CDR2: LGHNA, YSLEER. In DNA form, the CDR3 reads TGCGCCAGCAGCCAAGGTAGGACTTCGAACACTGAAGCTTTCTTT. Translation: CASSQGRTSNTEAFF.

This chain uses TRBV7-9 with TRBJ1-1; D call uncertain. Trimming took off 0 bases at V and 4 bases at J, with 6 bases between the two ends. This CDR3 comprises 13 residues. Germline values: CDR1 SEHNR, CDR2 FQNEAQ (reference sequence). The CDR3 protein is CASSLAGLTEAFF. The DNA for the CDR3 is TGTGCCAGCAGCTTAGCAGGGCTCACTGAAGCTTTCTTT.